The clone carrying this T cell receptor beta chain was detected only a few times. The data belong to a study of patients and donors after allogeneic stem cell transplantation. The germline V gene encodes CDR1 WSHSY and CDR2 SAAADI. V dropped 6 bases and J dropped 8 bases, with 8 bases sitting between them. This CDR3 spans 11 amino acids. In TCRdb, the RT-PCR reads were re-called with MiXCR into one record per CDR3 protein. The sample carries hundreds of thousands of distinct CDR3 sequences, more than 15% recorded once. The sample consisted of blood, either unsorted or a sorted T cell fraction (not recorded which). This receptor was taken from a human donor who was either an allogeneic HSCT recipient or a stem cell or donor lymphocyte infusion donor (not recorded which). It is not recorded whose cells these are; they may come from a transplant donor. The chain joins TRBV10-2 to TRBJ2-1; D not resolved. CDR3 sequence: CASRNRHEQFF. In nucleotides, the CDR3 is TGCGCCAGCAGAAATAGGCATGAGCAGTTCTTC.